The entry that follows covers one T cell receptor (beta chain) sequence. Deletions cut 7 bases from V and 8 bases from J, with 5 bases between. The germline V gene has CDR1 DFQATT and CDR2 SNEGSKA (reference sequence). This CDR3 has 8 amino acids. These data are taken from a study of technical replicates of blood from several donors. The assay was immunoSEQ multiplex PCR, and TCRdb's table has in-frame clones only and misses some. The data hold 75,000 to 95,000 clones, with 95% observed a single time. This TCR came from a human donor in good health. The rearrangement links TRBV20-1 to TRBJ1-2; the D is unclear. Material for sequencing was T cells isolated from PBMCs. The CDR3 bases are TGCAGTGGCTACGGCTACACCTTC. Translation: CSGYGYTF.